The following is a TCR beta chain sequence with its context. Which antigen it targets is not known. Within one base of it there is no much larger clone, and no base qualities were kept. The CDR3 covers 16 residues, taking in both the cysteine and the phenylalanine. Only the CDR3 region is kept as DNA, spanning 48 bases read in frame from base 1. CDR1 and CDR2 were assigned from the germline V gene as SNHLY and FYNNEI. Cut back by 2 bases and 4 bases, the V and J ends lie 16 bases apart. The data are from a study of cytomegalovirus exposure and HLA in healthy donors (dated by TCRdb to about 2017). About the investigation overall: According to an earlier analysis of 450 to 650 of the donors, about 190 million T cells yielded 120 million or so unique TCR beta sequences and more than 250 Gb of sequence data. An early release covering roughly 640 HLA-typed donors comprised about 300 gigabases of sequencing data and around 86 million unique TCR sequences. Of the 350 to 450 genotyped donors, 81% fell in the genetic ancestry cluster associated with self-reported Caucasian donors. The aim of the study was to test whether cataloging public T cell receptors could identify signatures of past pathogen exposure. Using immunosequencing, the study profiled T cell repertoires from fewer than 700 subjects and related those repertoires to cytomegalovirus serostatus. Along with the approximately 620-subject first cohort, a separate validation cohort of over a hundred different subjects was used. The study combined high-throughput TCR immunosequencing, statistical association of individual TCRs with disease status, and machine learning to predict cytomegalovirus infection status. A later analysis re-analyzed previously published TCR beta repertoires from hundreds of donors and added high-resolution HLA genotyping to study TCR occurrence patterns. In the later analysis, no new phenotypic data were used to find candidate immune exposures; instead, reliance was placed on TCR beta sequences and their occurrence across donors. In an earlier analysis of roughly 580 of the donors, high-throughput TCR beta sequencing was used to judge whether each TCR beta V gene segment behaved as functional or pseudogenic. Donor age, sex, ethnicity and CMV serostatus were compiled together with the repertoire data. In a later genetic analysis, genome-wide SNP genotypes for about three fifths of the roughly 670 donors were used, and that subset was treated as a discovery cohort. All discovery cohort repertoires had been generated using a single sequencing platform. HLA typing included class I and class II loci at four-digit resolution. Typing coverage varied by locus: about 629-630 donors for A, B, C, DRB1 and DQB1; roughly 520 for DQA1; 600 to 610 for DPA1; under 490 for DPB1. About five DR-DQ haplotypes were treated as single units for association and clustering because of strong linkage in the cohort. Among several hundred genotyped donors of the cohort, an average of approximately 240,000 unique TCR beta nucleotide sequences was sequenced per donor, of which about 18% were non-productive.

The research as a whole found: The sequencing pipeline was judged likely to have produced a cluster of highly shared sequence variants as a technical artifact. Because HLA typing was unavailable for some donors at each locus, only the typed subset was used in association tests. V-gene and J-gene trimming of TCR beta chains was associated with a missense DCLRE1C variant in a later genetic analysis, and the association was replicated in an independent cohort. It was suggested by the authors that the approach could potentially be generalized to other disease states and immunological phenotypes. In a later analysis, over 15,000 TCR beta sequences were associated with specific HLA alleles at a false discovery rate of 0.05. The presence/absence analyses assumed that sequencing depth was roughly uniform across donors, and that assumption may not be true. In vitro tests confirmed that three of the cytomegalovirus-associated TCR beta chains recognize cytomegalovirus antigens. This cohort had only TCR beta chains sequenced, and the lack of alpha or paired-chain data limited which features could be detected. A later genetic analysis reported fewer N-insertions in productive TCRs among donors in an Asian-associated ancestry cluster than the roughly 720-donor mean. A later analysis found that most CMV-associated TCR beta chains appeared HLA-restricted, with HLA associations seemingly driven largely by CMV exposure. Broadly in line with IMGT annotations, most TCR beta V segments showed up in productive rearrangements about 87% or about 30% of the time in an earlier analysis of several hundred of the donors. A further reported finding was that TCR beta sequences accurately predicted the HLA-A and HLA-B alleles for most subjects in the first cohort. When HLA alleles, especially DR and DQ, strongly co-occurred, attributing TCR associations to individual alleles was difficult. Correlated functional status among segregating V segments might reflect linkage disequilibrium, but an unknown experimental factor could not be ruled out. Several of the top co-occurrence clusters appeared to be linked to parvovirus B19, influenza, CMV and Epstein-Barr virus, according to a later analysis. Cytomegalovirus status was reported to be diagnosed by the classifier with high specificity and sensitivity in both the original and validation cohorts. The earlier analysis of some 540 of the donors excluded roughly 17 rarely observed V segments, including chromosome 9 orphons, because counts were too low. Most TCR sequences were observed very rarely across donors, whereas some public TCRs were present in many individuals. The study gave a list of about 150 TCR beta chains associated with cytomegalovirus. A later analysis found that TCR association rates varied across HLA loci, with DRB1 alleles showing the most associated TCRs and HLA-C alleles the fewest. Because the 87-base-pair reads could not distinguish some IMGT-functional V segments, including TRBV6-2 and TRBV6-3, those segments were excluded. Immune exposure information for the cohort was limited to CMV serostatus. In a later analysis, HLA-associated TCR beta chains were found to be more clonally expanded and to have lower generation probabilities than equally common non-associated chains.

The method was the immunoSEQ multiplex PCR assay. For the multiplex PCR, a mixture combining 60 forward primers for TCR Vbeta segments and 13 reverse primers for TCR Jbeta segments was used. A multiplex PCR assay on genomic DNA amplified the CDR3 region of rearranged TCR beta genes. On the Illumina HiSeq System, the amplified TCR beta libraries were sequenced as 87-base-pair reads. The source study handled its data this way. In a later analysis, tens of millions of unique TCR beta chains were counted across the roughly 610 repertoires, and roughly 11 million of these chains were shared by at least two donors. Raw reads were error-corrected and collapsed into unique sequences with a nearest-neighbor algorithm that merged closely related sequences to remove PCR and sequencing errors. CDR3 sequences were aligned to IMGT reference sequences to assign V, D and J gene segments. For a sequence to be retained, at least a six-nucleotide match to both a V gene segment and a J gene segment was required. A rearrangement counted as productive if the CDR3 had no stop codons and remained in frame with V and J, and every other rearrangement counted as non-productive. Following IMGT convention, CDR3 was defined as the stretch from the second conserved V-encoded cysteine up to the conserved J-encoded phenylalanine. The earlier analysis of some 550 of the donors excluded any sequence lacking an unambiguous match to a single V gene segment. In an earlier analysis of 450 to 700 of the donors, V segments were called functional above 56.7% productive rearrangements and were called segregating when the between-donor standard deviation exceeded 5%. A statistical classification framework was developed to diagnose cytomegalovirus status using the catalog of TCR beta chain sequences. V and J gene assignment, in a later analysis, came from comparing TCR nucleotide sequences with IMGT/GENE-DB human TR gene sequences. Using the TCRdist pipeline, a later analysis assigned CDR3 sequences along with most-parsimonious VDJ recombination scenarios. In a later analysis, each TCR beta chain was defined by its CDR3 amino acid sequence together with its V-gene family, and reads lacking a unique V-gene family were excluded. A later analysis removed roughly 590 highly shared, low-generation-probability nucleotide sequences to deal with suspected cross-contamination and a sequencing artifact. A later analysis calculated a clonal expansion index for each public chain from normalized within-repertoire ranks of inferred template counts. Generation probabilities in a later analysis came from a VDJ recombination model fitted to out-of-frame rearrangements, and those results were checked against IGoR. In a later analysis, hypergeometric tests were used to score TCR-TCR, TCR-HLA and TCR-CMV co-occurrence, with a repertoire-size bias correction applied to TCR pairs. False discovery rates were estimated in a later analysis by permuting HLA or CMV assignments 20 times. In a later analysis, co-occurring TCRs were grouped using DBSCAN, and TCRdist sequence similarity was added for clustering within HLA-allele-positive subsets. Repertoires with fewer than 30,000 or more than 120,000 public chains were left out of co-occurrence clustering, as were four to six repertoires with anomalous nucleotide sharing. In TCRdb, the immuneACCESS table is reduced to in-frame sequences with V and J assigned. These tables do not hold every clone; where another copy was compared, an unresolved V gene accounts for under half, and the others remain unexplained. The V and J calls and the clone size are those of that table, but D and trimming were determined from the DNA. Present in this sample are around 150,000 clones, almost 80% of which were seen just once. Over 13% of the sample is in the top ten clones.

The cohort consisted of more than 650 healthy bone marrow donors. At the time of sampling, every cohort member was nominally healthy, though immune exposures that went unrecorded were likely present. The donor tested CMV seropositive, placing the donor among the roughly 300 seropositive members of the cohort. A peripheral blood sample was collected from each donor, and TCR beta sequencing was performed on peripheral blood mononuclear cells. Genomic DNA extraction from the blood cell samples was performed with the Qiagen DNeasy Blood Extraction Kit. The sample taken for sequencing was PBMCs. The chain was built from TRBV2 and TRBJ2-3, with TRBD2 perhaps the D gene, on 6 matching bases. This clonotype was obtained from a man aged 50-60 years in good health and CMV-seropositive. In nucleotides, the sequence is TGTGCCAGCAGTGAACCGAGGGAGGCTCGCGCAGATACGCAGTATTTT. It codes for CASSEPREARADTQYF.